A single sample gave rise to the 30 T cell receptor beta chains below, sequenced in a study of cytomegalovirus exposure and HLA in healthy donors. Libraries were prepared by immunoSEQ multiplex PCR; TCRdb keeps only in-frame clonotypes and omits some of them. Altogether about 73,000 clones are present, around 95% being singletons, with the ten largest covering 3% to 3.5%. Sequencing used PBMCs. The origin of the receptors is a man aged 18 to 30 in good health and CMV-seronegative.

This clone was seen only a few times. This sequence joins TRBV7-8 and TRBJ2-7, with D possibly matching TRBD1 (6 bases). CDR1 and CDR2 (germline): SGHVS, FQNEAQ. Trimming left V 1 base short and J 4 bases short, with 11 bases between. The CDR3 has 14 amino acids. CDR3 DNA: TGTGCCAGCAGCTTAGGCCAGGGGTTATACGAGCAGTACTTC. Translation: CASSLGQGLYEQYF.

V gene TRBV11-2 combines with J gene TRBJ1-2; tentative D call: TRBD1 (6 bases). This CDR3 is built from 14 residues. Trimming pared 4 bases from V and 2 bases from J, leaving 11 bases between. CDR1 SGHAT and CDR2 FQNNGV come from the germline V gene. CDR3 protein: CASSWTVLNYGYTF. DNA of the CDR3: TGTGCCAGCAGCTGGACAGTTTTAAACTATGGCTACACCTTC.

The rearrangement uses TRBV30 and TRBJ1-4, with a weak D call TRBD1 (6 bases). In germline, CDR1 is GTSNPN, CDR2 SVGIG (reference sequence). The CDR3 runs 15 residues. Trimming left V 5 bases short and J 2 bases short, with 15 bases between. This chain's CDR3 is CAWGGPWGTNEKLFF. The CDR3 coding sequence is TGTGCCTGGGGGGGCCCCTGGGGGACTAATGAAAAACTGTTTTTT. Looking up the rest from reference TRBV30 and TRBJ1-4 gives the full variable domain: SQTIHQWPATLVQPVGSPLSLECTVEGTSNPNLYWYRQAAGRGLQLLFYSVGIGQISSEVPQNLSASRPQDRQFILSSKKLLLSDSGFYLCAWGGPWGTNEKLFFGSGTQLSVL.

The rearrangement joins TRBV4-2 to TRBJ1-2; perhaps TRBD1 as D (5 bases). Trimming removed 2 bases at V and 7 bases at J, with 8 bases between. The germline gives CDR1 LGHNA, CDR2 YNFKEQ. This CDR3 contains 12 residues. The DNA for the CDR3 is TGTGCCAGCAGCCAACAGGGCGGTGGCTACACCTTC. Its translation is CASSQQGGGYTF.

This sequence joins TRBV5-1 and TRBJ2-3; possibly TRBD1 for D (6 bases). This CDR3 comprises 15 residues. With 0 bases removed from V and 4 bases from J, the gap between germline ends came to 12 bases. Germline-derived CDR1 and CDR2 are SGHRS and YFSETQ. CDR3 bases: TGCGCCAGCAGCTTGGAACAGGGAGAAGCAGATACGCAGTATTTT. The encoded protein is CASSLEQGEADTQYF. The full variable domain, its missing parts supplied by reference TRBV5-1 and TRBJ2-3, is KAGVTQTPRYLIKTRGQQVTLSCSPISGHRSVSWYQQTPGQGLQFLFEYFSETQRNKGNFPGRFSGRQFSNSRSEMNVSTLELGDSALYLCASSLEQGEADTQYFGPGTRLTVL.

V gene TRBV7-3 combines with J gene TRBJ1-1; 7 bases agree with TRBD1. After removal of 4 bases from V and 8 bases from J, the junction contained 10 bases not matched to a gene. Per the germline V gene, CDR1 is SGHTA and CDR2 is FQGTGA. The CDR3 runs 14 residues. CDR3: CASSSDRVVSEAFF. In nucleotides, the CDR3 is TGTGCCAGCAGCTCCGACAGGGTCGTCTCGGAAGCTTTCTTT.

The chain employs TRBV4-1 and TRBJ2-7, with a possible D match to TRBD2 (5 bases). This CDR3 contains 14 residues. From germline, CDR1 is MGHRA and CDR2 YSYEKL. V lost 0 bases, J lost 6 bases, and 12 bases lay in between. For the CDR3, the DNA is TGCGCCAGCAGCCAAGATGAACGGGGATCCGAGCAGTACTTC. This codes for CASSQDERGSEQYF.

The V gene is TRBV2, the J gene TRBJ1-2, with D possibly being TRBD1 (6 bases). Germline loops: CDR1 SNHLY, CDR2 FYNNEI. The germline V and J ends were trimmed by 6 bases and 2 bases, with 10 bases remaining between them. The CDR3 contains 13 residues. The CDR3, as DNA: TGTGCCAGCAGCCCCGGGACAAACTATGGCTACACCTTC. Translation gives CASSPGTNYGYTF.

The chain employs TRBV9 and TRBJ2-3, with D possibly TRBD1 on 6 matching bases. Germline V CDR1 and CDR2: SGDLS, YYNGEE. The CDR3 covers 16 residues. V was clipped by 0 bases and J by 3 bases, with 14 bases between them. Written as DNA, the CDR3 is TGTGCCAGCAGCGTAGGCATAGGGGGAAATACAGATACGCAGTATTTT. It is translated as CASSVGIGGNTDTQYF.

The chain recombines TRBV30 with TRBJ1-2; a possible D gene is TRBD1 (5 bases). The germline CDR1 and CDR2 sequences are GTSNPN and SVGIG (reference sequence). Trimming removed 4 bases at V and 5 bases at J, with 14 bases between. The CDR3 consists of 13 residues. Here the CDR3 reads CAWIGGSPYGYTF. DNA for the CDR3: TGTGCCTGGATCGGGGGTTCCCCGTATGGCTACACCTTC.

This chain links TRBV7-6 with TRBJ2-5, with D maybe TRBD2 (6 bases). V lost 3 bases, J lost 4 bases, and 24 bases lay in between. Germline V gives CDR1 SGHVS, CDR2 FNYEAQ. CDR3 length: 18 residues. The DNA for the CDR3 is TGTGCCAGCAGCTTGGTCTTGGGAGTCTCCCTGGAGGGAGAGACCCAGTACTTC. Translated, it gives CASSLVLGVSLEGETQYF.

Here the CDR3 DNA reads TGTGCCAGTAGCAGGGGGCATGCGAATGAGCAGTTCTTC. This translates into CASSRGHANEQFF. This chain links TRBV19 with TRBJ2-1; 8 bases map to TRBD1. Germline lookup yields CDR1 LNHDA and CDR2 SQIVND (reference sequence). With 6 bases clipped from V and 7 bases from J, the junction kept 5 bases outside the gene matches. This CDR3 spans 13 amino acids.

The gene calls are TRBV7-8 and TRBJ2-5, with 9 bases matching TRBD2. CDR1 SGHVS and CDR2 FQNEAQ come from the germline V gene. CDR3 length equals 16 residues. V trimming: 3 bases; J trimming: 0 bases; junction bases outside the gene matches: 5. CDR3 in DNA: TGTGCCAGCAGCTTGTTCCTAGCGGGGTACCAAGAGACCCAGTACTTC. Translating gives CASSLFLAGYQETQYF.

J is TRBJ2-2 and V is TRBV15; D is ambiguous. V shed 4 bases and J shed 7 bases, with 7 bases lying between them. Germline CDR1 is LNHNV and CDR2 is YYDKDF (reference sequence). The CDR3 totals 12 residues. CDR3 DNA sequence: TGTGCCACCAGCACTTCCTTCGGGGAGCTGTTTTTT. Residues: CATSTSFGELFF.

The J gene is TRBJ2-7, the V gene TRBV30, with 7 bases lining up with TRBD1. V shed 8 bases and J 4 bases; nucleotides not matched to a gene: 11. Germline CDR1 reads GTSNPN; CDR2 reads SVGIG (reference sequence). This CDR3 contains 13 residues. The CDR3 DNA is TGTGCCCAAGTCGGGCCCAGGGGGTACGAGCAGTACTTC. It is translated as CAQVGPRGYEQYF.

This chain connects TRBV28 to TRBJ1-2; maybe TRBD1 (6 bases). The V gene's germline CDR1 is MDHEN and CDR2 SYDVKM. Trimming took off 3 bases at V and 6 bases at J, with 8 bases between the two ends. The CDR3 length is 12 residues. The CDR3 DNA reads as TGTGCCAGCAGTTTGAGGACAGATGGCTACACCTTC. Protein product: CASSLRTDGYTF.

CDR3 nucleotide sequence: TGTGCCAGCGGTTGGACAGTTGGTGTGGAGCAGTACTTC. Translating gives CASGWTVGVEQYF. V and J are TRBV27 and TRBJ2-7; perhaps TRBD1 as D (6 bases). Trimming took 8 bases from V and 7 from J, leaving 18 bases between them. The CDR3 consists of 13 residues. Germline-derived CDR1 and CDR2 are MNHEY and SMNVEV (reference sequence).

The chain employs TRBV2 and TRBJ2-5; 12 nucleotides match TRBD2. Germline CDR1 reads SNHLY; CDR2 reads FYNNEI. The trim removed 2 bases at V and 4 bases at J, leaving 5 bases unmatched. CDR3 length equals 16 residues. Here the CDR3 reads CASSEILAGGLETQYF. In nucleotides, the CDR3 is TGTGCCAGCAGTGAAATCCTAGCGGGGGGGTTAGAGACCCAGTACTTC.

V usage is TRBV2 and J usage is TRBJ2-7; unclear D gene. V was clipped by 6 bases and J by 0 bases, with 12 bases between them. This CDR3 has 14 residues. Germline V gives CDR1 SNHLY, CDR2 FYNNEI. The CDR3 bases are TGTGCCAGCAGGAGAGAGACGGGCTCCTACGAGCAGTACTTC. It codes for CASRRETGSYEQYF.

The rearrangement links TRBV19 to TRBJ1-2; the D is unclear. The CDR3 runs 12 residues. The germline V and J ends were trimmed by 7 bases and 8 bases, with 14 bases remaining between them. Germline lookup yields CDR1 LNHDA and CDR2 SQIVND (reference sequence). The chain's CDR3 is CASNEPIVGYTF. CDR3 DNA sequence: TGTGCCAGTAACGAGCCGATAGTGGGCTACACCTTC.

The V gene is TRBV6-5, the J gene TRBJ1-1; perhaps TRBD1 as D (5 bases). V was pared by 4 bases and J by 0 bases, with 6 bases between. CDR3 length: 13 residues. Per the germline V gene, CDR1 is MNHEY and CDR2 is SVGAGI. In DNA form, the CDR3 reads TGTGCCAGCAGTTTCAGGGTGAACACTGAAGCTTTCTTT. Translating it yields CASSFRVNTEAFF.

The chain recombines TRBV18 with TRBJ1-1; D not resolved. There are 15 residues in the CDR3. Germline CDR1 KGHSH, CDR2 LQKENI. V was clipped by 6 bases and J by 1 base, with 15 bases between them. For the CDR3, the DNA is TGTGCCAGCTCCCTAGGCGGGGTCCGGAACACTGAAGCTTTCTTT. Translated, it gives CASSLGGVRNTEAFF.

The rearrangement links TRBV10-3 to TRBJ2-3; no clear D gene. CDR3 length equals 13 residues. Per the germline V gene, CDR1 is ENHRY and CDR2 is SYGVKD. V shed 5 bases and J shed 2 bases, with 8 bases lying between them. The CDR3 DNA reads TGTGCCATCAGTTCGGGTCTCACAGATACGCAGTATTTT. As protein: CAISSGLTDTQYF.

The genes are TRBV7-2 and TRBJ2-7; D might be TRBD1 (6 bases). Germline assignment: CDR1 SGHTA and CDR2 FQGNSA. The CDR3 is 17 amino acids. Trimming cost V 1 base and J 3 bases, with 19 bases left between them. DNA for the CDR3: TGTGCCAGCAGCTTAGTCGGTGGCCGGACAGCGAGCTACGAGCAGTACTTC. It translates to CASSLVGGRTASYEQYF.

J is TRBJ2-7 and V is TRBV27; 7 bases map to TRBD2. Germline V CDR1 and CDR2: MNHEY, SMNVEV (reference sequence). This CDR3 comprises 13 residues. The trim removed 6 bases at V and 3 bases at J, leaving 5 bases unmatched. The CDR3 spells CASRLREGYEQYF. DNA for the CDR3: TGTGCCAGCAGACTAAGGGAGGGCTACGAGCAGTACTTC.

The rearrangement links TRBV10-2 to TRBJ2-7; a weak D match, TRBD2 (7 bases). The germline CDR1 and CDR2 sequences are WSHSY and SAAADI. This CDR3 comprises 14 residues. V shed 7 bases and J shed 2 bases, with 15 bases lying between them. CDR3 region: CASTLGGPTYEQYF. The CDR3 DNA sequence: TGCGCCAGCACACTGGGGGGGCCCACCTACGAGCAGTACTTC.

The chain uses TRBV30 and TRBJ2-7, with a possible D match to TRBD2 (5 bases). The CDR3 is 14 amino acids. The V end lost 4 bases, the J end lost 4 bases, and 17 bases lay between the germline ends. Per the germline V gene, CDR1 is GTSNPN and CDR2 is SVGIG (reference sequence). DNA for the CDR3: TGTGCCTGGACGGGATCCCGGATGGTATACGAGCAGTACTTC. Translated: CAWTGSRMVYEQYF.

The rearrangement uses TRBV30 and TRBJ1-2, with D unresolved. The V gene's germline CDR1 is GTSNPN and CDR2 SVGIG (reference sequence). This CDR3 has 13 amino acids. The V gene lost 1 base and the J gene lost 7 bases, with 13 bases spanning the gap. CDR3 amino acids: CAWSAGLEGGYTF. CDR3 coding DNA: TGTGCCTGGAGTGCGGGCCTCGAGGGTGGCTACACCTTC.

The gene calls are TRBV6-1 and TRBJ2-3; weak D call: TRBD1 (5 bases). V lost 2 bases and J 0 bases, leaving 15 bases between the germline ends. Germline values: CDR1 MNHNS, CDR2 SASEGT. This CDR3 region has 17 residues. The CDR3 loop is CASSERGDSFSTDTQYF. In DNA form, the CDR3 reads TGTGCCAGCAGTGAAAGAGGTGACAGCTTTAGCACAGATACGCAGTATTTT.

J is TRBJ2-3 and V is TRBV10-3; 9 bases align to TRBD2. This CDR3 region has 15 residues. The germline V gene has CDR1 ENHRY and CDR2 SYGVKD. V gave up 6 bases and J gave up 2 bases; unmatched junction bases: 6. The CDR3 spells CAIRLTSGDTDTQYF. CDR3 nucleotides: TGTGCCATCAGGTTGACTAGCGGCGACACAGATACGCAGTATTTT.